The T cell receptor beta chain under discussion was sequenced for a study of T cells in narcolepsy. General study points: Reportedly, autoreactive clonotypes were serially detected in patients' blood but not controls'.

TCRdb's table, derived via immunoSEQ multiplex PCR, lists solely in-frame clones and lacks some. The table records about 33,000 clones, roughly 88% of them present only once. V was pared by 0 bases and J by 4 bases, with 10 bases between. Germline CDR1 reads MNHNS; CDR2 reads SASEGT. The CDR3 has 15 residues. A note on this clone: Antigen unknown.

The V call is TRBV6-1, the J call TRBJ1-3; D not resolved. The TCR sequence derives from a human donor with narcolepsy. Material for sequencing was CD45RA- memory CD4+ T cells from PBMCs. For the CDR3, the DNA is TGTGCCAGCAGTGAAGCGCTTTCCGGGGGAAACACCATATATTTT. Its translation is CASSEALSGGNTIYF.